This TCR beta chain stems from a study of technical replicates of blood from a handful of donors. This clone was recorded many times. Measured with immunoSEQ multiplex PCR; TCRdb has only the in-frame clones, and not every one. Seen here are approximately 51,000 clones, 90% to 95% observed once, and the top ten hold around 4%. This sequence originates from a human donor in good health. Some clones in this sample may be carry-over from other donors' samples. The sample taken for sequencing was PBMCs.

The CDR3, as DNA: TGTGCCAGCAGCCGGACTAGCGATTACAATGAGCAGTTCTTC. This sequence encodes CASSRTSDYNEQFF. The J gene is TRBJ2-1, the V gene TRBV6-1; the match to TRBD2 covers 9 bases. The CDR3 is 14 amino acids. CDR1 is MNHNS and CDR2 is SASEGT in the germline V gene. Germline trimming cut 6 bases from V and 4 bases from J; bases unmatched to any gene: 4.